This is a list of T cell receptor beta chains from one sample in a study of T cells in Graves' hyperthyroidism and ophthalmopathy. MiXCR, applied by TCRdb to the multiplex PCR reads, yields one record per CDR3 protein. The repertoire includes a few hundred thousand distinct CDR3 sequences, 19% of them detected once, and approximately 4% sits in the top ten. Material: blood. The receptors come from a woman aged 18-35 years with Graves' hyperthyroidism. CDR3s leave out the opening cysteine and the closing phenylalanine or tryptophan. Clone size is shown for a subset of rows, as once, few, many or a class of expanded clone.

V	J	size	CDR3
TRBV3-1	TRBJ2-7	NA	ASSQVRGWQY
TRBV7-8	TRBJ2-5	many	ASSLEQGQETQY
TRBV7-3	TRBJ1-2	many	ASSKGPGNGYT
TRBV12-3/TRBV12-4	TRBJ2-2	NA	ASSLRVRVANTGELF
TRBV10-3	TRBJ1-5	many	AISEFGGGQGLPQH
TRBV7-9	TRBJ1-4	many	ASSLLRGSGKLF
TRBV24-1	TRBJ2-2	many	ATSGLAGGFGTGELF
TRBV20-1	TRBJ1-1	many	SASPVVGNTEAF
TRBV6-1	TRBJ2-7	NA	ASSPGTSDEQY
TRBV12-3/TRBV12-4	TRBJ2-2	many	ASSLRVTLEAGELF
TRBV7-8	TRBJ2-4	many	ASSPQGIPDIQY
TRBV27	TRBJ2-1	NA	ASTRTSGGLTHYNEQF
TRBV6-1	TRBJ2-7	many	ASTTSYERGGDYEQY
TRBV7-9	TRBJ2-5	NA	ASSFSPTGGEETQY
TRBV5-1	TRBJ1-1	many	ASSYGQVTEAF
TRBV4-1	TRBJ1-6	NA	ASSPGQVNSPLH
TRBV28	TRBJ2-7	medium-sized	ASSFVGGHEQY
TRBV25-1	TRBJ2-2	few	ASSNRQGSTGELF
TRBV6-2/TRBV6-3	TRBJ2-7	NA	ASLPTKPYEQY
TRBV12-3/TRBV12-4	TRBJ1-1	NA	ASSPDREVSF
TRBV7-2	TRBJ1-2	NA	ASSPDPQGNYGYT
TRBV11-3	TRBJ1-1	many	ASSFTRATEAF
TRBV28	TRBJ2-7	many	ASSFAGAYEQY
TRBV20-1	TRBJ2-7	many	SAGDVVGGSYEQY
TRBV20-1	TRBJ1-5	few	SAYLPSGFSQPQH
TRBV11-1	TRBJ2-5	many	ASSLTPLAGAVVETQY
TRBV4-1	TRBJ1-5	many	ASRGNKEVGQPQH
TRBV20-1	TRBJ2-6	many	SARRVGANVLT